Listed below are T cell receptor beta chains from one sample, sequenced in a study of blood T cell repertoires in COVID-19. Sequencing was performed with immunoSEQ multiplex PCR; in TCRdb, only in-frame clones are kept and a portion is missing. The sample holds 130,000 to 150,000 clones, about 90% seen once. The sample was PBMCs or T cells enriched from blood (not recorded which). Receptors originate from a man aged 55 to 70 who had recovered from COVID-19. Each CDR3 is given with its conserved first and last residue. D genes are given only for firm matches. Size is omitted from some rows. Given values are once, few, many or a class for expanded clones.

TRBV7-9	TRBJ2-1	few	.	TGTGCCAGCAGCCCCCGACAGCGCCTCTCCTACAATGAGCAGTTCTTC	CASSPRQRLSYNEQFF
TRBV15	TRBJ1-6	.	.	TGTGCCACCAGCCCCACGCCACAGGAAATTGGGTATAATTCACCCCTCCACTTT	CATSPTPQEIGYNSPLHF
TRBV4-1	TRBJ2-3	.	.	TGCGCCAGCAGCCAAGATGGCCCGGGGACAGATACGCAGTATTTT	CASSQDGPGTDTQYF
TRBV24-1	TRBJ1-5	.	TRBD1	TGTGCCACCTCCACAGGGGAATTCAATCAGCCCCAGCATTTT	CATSTGEFNQPQHF
TRBV21-1	TRBJ1-5	.	.	TGTGCCAGCAGTGGGGGGGCCAGTGTAAATCAGCCCCAGCATTTT	CASSGGASVNQPQHF
TRBV5-1	TRBJ2-2	.	TRBD1	TGCGCCAGCAGCCCCGGGACAGGGGTTTACACCGGGGAGCTGTTTTTT	CASSPGTGVYTGELFF
TRBV7-9	TRBJ1-1	few	.	TGTGCCAGCAGCGAACAGGGCGGGGGCCCGAACACTGAAGCTTTCTTT	CASSEQGGGPNTEAFF
TRBV30	TRBJ1-4	.	.	TGTGCCTGGAGTGTACCAGAGGGTACCGAAAAACTGTTTTTT	CAWSVPEGTEKLFF
TRBV19	TRBJ2-3	.	.	TGTGCCAGTAGTTTTAAGCGGTTCGCAGATACGCAGTATTTT	CASSFKRFADTQYF
TRBV19	TRBJ1-5	.	.	TGTGCCAGTAGTATTCTCTCTGGGCTGAGCAATCAGCCCCAGCATTTT	CASSILSGLSNQPQHF
TRBV29-1	TRBJ1-2	.	.	TGCAGCGTTGAGGGGACTGCTAACTATGGCTACACCTTC	CSVEGTANYGYTF
TRBV14	TRBJ2-7	.	TRBD2	TGTGCCAGCAGCCTAGCGGGTGATACCTACGAGCAGTACTTC	CASSLAGDTYEQYF
TRBV5-6	TRBJ1-1	.	.	TGTGCCAGCAGCTTTAGACAGAACACTGAAGCTTTCTTT	CASSFRQNTEAFF
TRBV29-1	TRBJ1-6	.	.	TGCAGCGTACAATACGCAGGGTTTGGTTCACCCCTCCACTTT	CSVQYAGFGSPLHF
TRBV7-6	TRBJ1-5	.	.	TGTGCCAGCAGCTTAGTACGGGGGGAGAGCAATCAGCCCCAGCATTTT	CASSLVRGESNQPQHF
TRBV18	TRBJ2-7	.	TRBD1	TGTGCCAGCTCACCACTTTTCGGACAGGGGGCATACTACGAGCAGTACTTC	CASSPLFGQGAYYEQYF
TRBV5-4	TRBJ2-2	.	TRBD2	TGTGCCAGCAGCCCCCAATGGGGAGCGGGAGGGTACACCGGGGAGCTGTTTTTT	CASSPQWGAGGYTGELFF
TRBV5-1	TRBJ1-5	.	.	TGCGCCAGCAGCTTGGGGGGGCTCAATCAGCCCCAGCATTTT	CASSLGGLNQPQHF
TRBV6-4	TRBJ1-5	.	.	TGTGCCAGCAGTGAGTGGCAGGACACAAATCAGCCCCAGCATTTT	CASSEWQDTNQPQHF
TRBV5-5	TRBJ2-7	.	TRBD1	TGTGCCAGCAGCCCCCGACAGGGGGCGGCCGAGCAGTACTTC	CASSPRQGAAEQYF
TRBV28	TRBJ2-5	.	TRBD2	TGTGCCAGCAGTTTCCTTAGCGGGGAAGAGACCCAGTACTTC	CASSFLSGEETQYF
TRBV25-1	TRBJ2-1	.	TRBD1	TGTGCCAGCAGTGATGTATCGGGACAGAGCTCCTACAATGAGCAGTTCTTC	CASSDVSGQSSYNEQFF
TRBV12-3/TRBV12-4	TRBJ2-6	once	.	TGTGCCAGCAGTTACCTAGACAGGCTTACTTTC	CASSYLDRLTF
TRBV21-1	TRBJ2-7	.	.	TGTGCCAGCAGCAAAAAAAATGGAGTCCCCGGGAGTTTTCGAAACGAGCAGTACTTC	CASSKKNGVPGSFRNEQYF
TRBV6-5	TRBJ2-7	.	.	TGTGCCAGCAGGCCACAGGGCCGTTTCTCCTACGAGCAGTACTTC	CASRPQGRFSYEQYF
TRBV11-2	TRBJ1-1	.	.	TGTGCCAGCAGCTCGGGGACGGGGGGTTTGGGAACTGAAGCTTTCTTT	CASSSGTGGLGTEAFF
TRBV11-2	TRBJ1-1	.	.	TGTGCCAGCAGCTTGGAGGGCCTGAACACTGAAGCTTTCTTT	CASSLEGLNTEAFF
TRBV3-1/TRBV3-2	TRBJ1-6	.	TRBD1	TGTGCCAGCAGCCAAGGCCGGACAGGGAGTGGTTCACCCCTCCACTTT	CASSQGRTGSGSPLHF
TRBV30	TRBJ2-5	.	TRBD1	TGTGCCTGGAGTCAAGGACAGGGTTCAGAGACCCAGTACTTC	CAWSQGQGSETQYF
TRBV15	TRBJ2-5	.	TRBD1	TGTGCCACCAGAGACAGGGGGGAGACCCAGTACTTC	CATRDRGETQYF
TRBV28	TRBJ2-5	.	TRBD1	TGTGCCAGCAAGACGGACAGGGGGCGCGAGGAGACCCAGTACTTC	CASKTDRGREETQYF
TRBV3-1/TRBV3-2	TRBJ2-7	.	.	TGTGCCAGCAGCCAAGGGGGGCCCTACGAGCAGTACTTC	CASSQGGPYEQYF
TRBV7-8	TRBJ2-7	.	.	TGTGCCAGCAGCTTAGCGCTAATGGGGCCCGAGCAGTACTTC	CASSLALMGPEQYF
TRBV30	TRBJ1-5	.	TRBD1	TGTGCCTGGAGGATGCAGGGGGCGAGCAATCAGCCCCAGCATTTT	CAWRMQGASNQPQHF
TRBV18	TRBJ1-2	.	.	TGTGCCAGCTCACCACGGGGGGAAGGTGGCTACACCTTC	CASSPRGEGGYTF
TRBV20-1	TRBJ1-2	once	.	TGCAGTGCTAGTTTGACTGCCCAATTCGGCTATGGCTACACCTTC	CSASLTAQFGYGYTF